The clone carrying this T cell receptor beta chain came up many times. Trimming cost V 1 base and J 5 bases, with 14 bases left between them. The CDR3 is 15 residues long. The germline CDR1 and CDR2 sequences are LNHNV and YYDKDF (reference sequence). These data come from a study of T cells in Graves' hyperthyroidism and ophthalmopathy. TCR beta CDR3 regions were amplified from RNA transcripts. When the TCR CDR3 underwent first-round RT-PCR, the HTBI primer set was used. TCRdb reanalysed the multiplex PCR reads using MiXCR and keeps one entry per CDR3 protein. The repertoire holds about 270,000 distinct CDR3 sequences, with less than 30% as singletons. Patients were excluded because of uncontrolled infection, other autoimmune disease, pregnancy or lactation.

The TCR comes from a man aged 40-49 years with Graves' hyperthyroidism that later progressed to Graves' ophthalmopathy. The rearrangement uses TRBV15 and TRBJ1-2, with a tentative D call TRBD1 (5 bases). The sequenced sample was blood. The CDR3 sequence: CATSRVVGQSYGYTF. The CDR3 DNA sequence: TGTGCCACCAGCAGAGTAGTCGGACAATCGTATGGCTACACCTTC. Based on the CDR3 plus reference TRBV15 and TRBJ1-2, the full variable domain is DAMVIQNPRYQVTQFGKPVTLSCSQTLNHNVMYWYQQKSSQAPKLLFHYYDKDFNNEADTPDNFQSRRPNTSFCFLDIRSPGLGDTAMYLCATSRVVGQSYGYTFGSGTRLTVV.